This T cell receptor beta chain was captured in a study of CD8+CD57+ T cells in acquired aplastic anemia. Study-wide background: Sorted CD4+ and CD8+ cells gave a mean 3.2 ug DNA, range about 0.2 to 27.4 ug.

Patients sequenced had flow cytometry evidence of CD8+CD57+ cell expansion. Using genomic DNA as the template, TCR beta VDJ and CDR3 profiling was carried out. MiXCR was run by TCRdb on the reads, yielding one entry per CDR3 protein. The data hold just over 450,000 distinct CDR3 sequences, with roughly 34% observed a single time. This clonotype was seen at least ten times. CDR3 length: 15 amino acids. V lost 1 base and J lost 2, with 9 bases in between. Per germline, CDR1 LNHDA and CDR2 SQIVND (reference sequence). V gene TRBV19 combines with J gene TRBJ1-5; no clear D gene. The clonotype comes from a human donor with aplastic anemia. The sequencing sample was made of sorted CD4+, CD8+, or CD8+CD57+ T cells (not recorded which) from PBMCs. In DNA form, the CDR3 reads TGTGCCAGTAGTATAGGGCGGGGTGGCAATCAGCCCCAGCATTTT. Translation: CASSIGRGGNQPQHF. Full variable domain (missing parts from reference TRBV19 and TRBJ1-5): DGGITQSPKYLFRKEGQNVTLSCEQNLNHDAMYWYRQDPGQGLRLIYYSQIVNDFQKGDIAEGYSVSREKKESFPLTVTSAQKNPTAFYLCASSIGRGGNQPQHFGDGTRLSIL.